The 4 T cell receptor beta chains presented below share a single source sample, sequenced in a study of graft-versus-host responses after intestinal transplantation. Data came from immunoSEQ multiplex PCR; TCRdb stores just in-frame clones and leaves some out. The sample carries 100,000 or so clones, 91% recorded once. No cognate antigen is known for these TCRs. The specimen comprised unstimulated CD4+ T cells sorted from spleen or lymph node cells, sampled before transplant. The receptors shown here come from a human donor who was the organ donor for an intestinal transplant.

The rearrangement uses TRBV29-1 and TRBJ1-2, with D possibly TRBD1 on 5 matching bases. Germline CDR1 is SQVTM and CDR2 is ANQGSEA. The CDR3 loop spans 11 amino acids. V lost 7 bases and J lost 3, with 9 bases in between. CDR3 nucleotide sequence: TGCAGCGCCTCGGGGGACTATGGCTACACCTTC. Its translation is CSASGDYGYTF.

The rearrangement links TRBV7-3 to TRBJ2-3, with TRBD2 matching 9 bases. The germline V gene has CDR1 SGHTA and CDR2 FQGTGA. The ends lost 2 bases at V and 8 bases at J; junction bases unmatched: 11. The CDR3 length is 16 residues. CDR3 nucleotides: TGTGCCAGCAGCTTAGGGGGCGGGGGGGCCGGTGGTACGCAGTATTTT. Translation: CASSLGGGGAGGTQYF.

This clone turned up a few times. This chain connects TRBV18 to TRBJ1-2; TRBD1 matches at 8 bases. Germline V CDR1 and CDR2: KGHSH, LQKENI. This CDR3 has 13 residues. Trimming took 4 bases from V and 8 from J; bases not matched to a gene: 6. The CDR3 loop is CASSHQGARGYTF. The CDR3 bases are TGTGCCAGCTCACATCAGGGGGCGAGGGGCTACACCTTC.

The chain employs TRBV5-1 and TRBJ2-7, with TRBD2 matching over 9 bases. V gave up 4 bases and J gave up 3 bases; unmatched junction bases: 8. The length of the CDR3 is 15 residues. Germline loops: CDR1 SGHRS, CDR2 YFSETQ. CDR3 loop: CASSPRVAGDYEQYF. The CDR3 DNA is TGCGCCAGCAGCCCCCGGGTAGCGGGGGACTACGAGCAGTACTTC.